The sequence of this TCR beta chain was determined in a study of cytomegalovirus exposure and HLA in healthy donors (dated by TCRdb to the late 2010s). Concerning the study at large: According to an earlier analysis of a few hundred of the donors, about 170 million T cells yielded some 110 million unique TCR beta sequences and 276 Gb of sequence data. An early release covering around 630 HLA-typed donors comprised approximately 300 gigabases of sequencing data and roughly 86 million unique TCR sequences. Of the roughly 400 genotyped donors, 75% to 85% were placed in the genetic ancestry cluster associated with self-reported Caucasian donors. The aim of the study was to test whether cataloging public T cell receptors could identify signatures of past pathogen exposure. The study used immunosequencing to profile the T cell repertoires of approximately 650 subjects and linked those repertoires to cytomegalovirus serostatus. In addition to the first cohort of 650 to 800 subjects, a separate validation cohort of 100 to 150 different subjects was used. The study combined high-throughput TCR immunosequencing, statistical association of individual TCRs with disease status, and machine learning to predict cytomegalovirus infection status. In a later analysis, previously published TCR beta repertoires from hundreds of donors were re-analyzed and high-resolution HLA genotyping was added so that TCR occurrence patterns could be studied. Rather than drawing on any new phenotypic data, the later analysis identified candidate immune exposures from TCR beta sequences and the way those sequences occurred across donors. In an earlier analysis of around 540 of the donors, high-throughput TCR beta sequencing was used to judge whether each TCR beta V gene segment behaved as functional or pseudogenic. Alongside the repertoire data, information on donor age, sex, ethnicity and CMV serostatus was compiled. A later genetic analysis took genome-wide SNP genotypes for about 55% of the roughly 700 donors and used that subset as a discovery cohort. Every discovery cohort repertoire had been produced on one sequencing platform. Class I and class II HLA loci were covered by the typing at four-digit resolution. Typing coverage varied by locus: roughly 629-630 donors for A, B, C, DRB1 and DQB1; roughly 560 for DQA1; around 570 for DPA1; about 450 for DPB1. Because of strong linkage in the cohort, five DR-DQ haplotypes were treated as single units for association and clustering. On average, over 200,000 unique TCR beta nucleotide sequences were sequenced per donor among some 420 genotyped donors of the cohort, with about 19% of those sequences being non-productive. Broad study findings and their caveats: In both the original and validation cohorts, the classifier was reported to diagnose cytomegalovirus status with high specificity and sensitivity. Linkage disequilibrium might explain the correlated functional status among segregating V segments, but an unknown experimental factor could not be excluded. Sequencing depth was assumed to be roughly uniform across donors in the presence/absence analyses, though that assumption may not hold. According to a later analysis, parvovirus B19, influenza, CMV and Epstein-Barr virus appeared linked to several top co-occurrence clusters. At a false discovery rate of 0.05, a later analysis linked some 18,000 TCR beta sequences to specific HLA alleles. Because the 87-base-pair reads could not distinguish some IMGT-functional V segments, including TRBV6-2 and TRBV6-3, those segments were excluded. A few of the identified cytomegalovirus-associated TCR beta chains were confirmed in vitro to be specific for cytomegalovirus antigens. It was suggested by the authors that the approach could potentially be generalized to other disease states and immunological phenotypes. For the cohort, immune exposure information was limited to CMV serostatus. Most CMV-associated TCR beta chains appeared to be HLA-restricted in a later analysis, and the HLA associations seemed to be driven largely by CMV exposure. Because HLA typing was unavailable for some donors at each locus, only the typed subset was used in association tests. A later analysis found that HLA-associated TCR beta chains were more clonally expanded and had lower generation probabilities than equally common non-associated chains. In the study, 150 to 200 TCR beta chains were listed as associated with cytomegalovirus. In a later genetic analysis, fewer N-insertions in productive TCRs were reported among donors in an Asian-associated ancestry cluster than the roughly 670-donor mean. Most TCR sequences were seen in very few donors, while some public TCRs were found in many individuals. In a later genetic analysis, a missense DCLRE1C variant was associated with V-gene and J-gene trimming of TCR beta chains, and the association was replicated in an independent cohort. The earlier analysis of 587 of the donors excluded 15 to 20 rarely observed V segments, including chromosome 9 orphons, because counts were too low. In a later analysis, TCR association rates were found to vary across HLA loci, with the most associated TCRs seen for DRB1 alleles and the fewest for HLA-C alleles. In an earlier analysis of 587 of the donors, most TCR beta V segments appeared in productive rearrangements about 87% or about 30% of the time, broadly matching IMGT annotations. A further reported finding was that TCR beta sequences accurately predicted the HLA-A and HLA-B alleles for most subjects in the first cohort. In this cohort, only TCR beta chains were sequenced, and detectable features were limited by the absence of alpha or paired-chain data. A cluster of highly shared sequence variants was judged likely to represent a technical artifact of the sequencing pipeline. When HLA alleles, especially DR and DQ, strongly co-occurred, attributing TCR associations to individual alleles was difficult.

The cohort consisted of more than 650 healthy bone marrow donors. At the time of sampling, all cohort members were nominally healthy, though unrecorded immune exposures were likely present. The donor was CMV seropositive and was included in the group of approximately 310 seropositive cohort members. A peripheral blood sample was provided by each donor, and peripheral blood mononuclear cells were used for TCR beta sequencing. Genomic DNA extraction from the blood cell samples was performed with the Qiagen DNeasy Blood Extraction Kit. CDR1 and CDR2 are drawn from the germline V gene: SGDLS, YYNGEE. The CDR3, cysteine through phenylalanine, is 17 amino acids long. The only DNA kept is the CDR3, 51 bases in frame from the first base. V loses 4 bases at its end and J loses 4 bases; junction bases beyond the gene matches: 15. With regard to this clone: What this receptor recognizes is not known. No much larger clonotype is one base removed from it; base qualities were not supplied.

The library was obtained by the immunoSEQ multiplex PCR assay. For the multiplex PCR, a mixture combining 60 forward primers for TCR Vbeta segments and 13 reverse primers for TCR Jbeta segments was used. The CDR3 region of rearranged TCR beta genes was amplified from genomic DNA with a multiplex PCR assay. The Illumina HiSeq System was used to sequence the amplified TCR beta libraries as 87-base-pair reads. From the authors' description of their analysis: A later analysis tallied tens of millions of unique TCR beta chains across the roughly 610 repertoires, and around 10 million of those chains were shared by two or more donors. Raw reads were error-corrected and collapsed into unique sequences with a nearest-neighbor algorithm that merged closely related sequences to remove PCR and sequencing errors. V, D and J gene segments were assigned by aligning CDR3 sequences to IMGT reference sequences. For a sequence to be retained, a match of at least six nucleotides was required to both a V gene segment and a J gene segment. Rearrangements were classified as productive when the CDR3 lacked stop codons and remained in frame with V and J, and all other rearrangements were classified as non-productive. Following IMGT convention, CDR3 was defined as the stretch from the second conserved V-encoded cysteine to the conserved J-encoded phenylalanine. Sequences without an unambiguous match to a single V gene segment were excluded from the earlier analysis of about 600 of the donors. In an earlier analysis of 587 of the donors, V segments were called functional above 56.7% productive rearrangements and were called segregating when the between-donor standard deviation exceeded 5%. A statistical classification framework was built for diagnosing cytomegalovirus status from the catalog of TCR beta chain sequences. In a later analysis, TCR nucleotide sequences were compared against IMGT/GENE-DB human TR gene sequences so that V and J genes could be assigned. The TCRdist pipeline was used in a later analysis to assign CDR3 sequences and most-parsimonious VDJ recombination scenarios. In a later analysis, each TCR beta chain was defined by its CDR3 amino acid sequence together with its V-gene family, and reads lacking a unique V-gene family were excluded. To address suspected cross-contamination and a sequencing artifact, a later analysis removed a few hundred highly shared, low-generation-probability nucleotide sequences. A later analysis calculated a clonal expansion index for each public chain from normalized within-repertoire ranks of inferred template counts. In a later analysis, generation probabilities were computed with a VDJ recombination model fitted to out-of-frame rearrangements, and the resulting probabilities were checked against IGoR. In a later analysis, TCR-TCR, TCR-HLA and TCR-CMV co-occurrence was scored with hypergeometric tests, and a repertoire-size bias correction was applied to TCR pairs. In a later analysis, false discovery rates were estimated by permuting HLA or CMV assignments 20 times. In a later analysis, co-occurring TCRs were grouped using DBSCAN, and TCRdist sequence similarity was added for clustering within HLA-allele-positive subsets. Co-occurrence clustering excluded repertoires with fewer than 30,000 or more than 120,000 public chains, plus five with anomalous nucleotide sharing. This is the immuneACCESS table as TCRdb keeps it, with only in-frame sequences that have V and J called. A part of the clones is gone; compared with another copy, unresolved V genes explain less than half, and the rest is unexplained. V and J calls and clone size follow that table, whereas D and trimming were derived from the DNA. Within this sample are approximately 170,000 clones, with around 67% of them counted one time only. 4% to 5.5% of the sample rests with the top ten.

The sequence was obtained from a woman aged 18-29 years in good health and CMV-seropositive. The chain employs TRBV9 and TRBJ2-5; 8 central nucleotides agree with TRBD2. The sample taken for sequencing was PBMCs. The nucleotide sequence is given as TGTGCCAGCAGCTTAGCGAGCGGGAGCCGCCTGGGAGAGACCCAGTACTTC. It is translated as CASSLASGSRLGETQYF.